The 2 T cell receptor beta chains given below trace back to one sample, sequenced in a study of OX40 agonist ivuxolimab in advanced cancers. The assay was immunoSEQ multiplex PCR, and TCRdb's table has in-frame clones only and misses some. The sample lists approximately 60,000 clones; 83% were seen once. Sequences were derived from CD4+ or CD8+ T cells sorted from blood, sampled in a trial of the OX40 agonist ivuxolimab. The receptors were gathered from an adult with an advanced solid tumor such as melanoma, head and neck, liver or kidney cancer.

Only one count was recorded for this clone. The chain has TRBV30 and TRBJ2-2, with 7 bases identical to TRBD1. Germline V gene sequence: CDR1 GTSNPN, CDR2 SVGIG (reference sequence). CDR3 size: 14 residues. V was pared by 2 bases and J by 4 bases, with 4 bases of the junction left unmatched. The CDR3 coding sequence is TGTGCCTGGAGTCGACAGGGTGGCACCGGGGAGCTGTTTTTT. Amino acids: CAWSRQGGTGELFF. The entire variable domain, with the rest obtained from reference TRBV30 and TRBJ2-2, is as follows: SQTIHQWPATLVQPVGSPLSLECTVEGTSNPNLYWYRQAAGRGLQLLFYSVGIGQISSEVPQNLSASRPQDRQFILSSKKLLLSDSGFYLCAWSRQGGTGELFFGEGSRLTVL.

This CDR3 reads CASSTTGYSGANVLTF. The DNA of the CDR3 is TGTGCCAGCAGTACCACAGGGTACTCTGGGGCCAACGTCCTGACTTTC. V usage is TRBV27 and J usage is TRBJ2-6; possible D gene TRBD1, 6 bases. The CDR3 is made up of 16 amino acids. Trimming took 5 bases from V and 0 from J, leaving 11 bases between them. Germline CDR1 reads MNHEY; CDR2 reads SMNVEV (reference sequence).